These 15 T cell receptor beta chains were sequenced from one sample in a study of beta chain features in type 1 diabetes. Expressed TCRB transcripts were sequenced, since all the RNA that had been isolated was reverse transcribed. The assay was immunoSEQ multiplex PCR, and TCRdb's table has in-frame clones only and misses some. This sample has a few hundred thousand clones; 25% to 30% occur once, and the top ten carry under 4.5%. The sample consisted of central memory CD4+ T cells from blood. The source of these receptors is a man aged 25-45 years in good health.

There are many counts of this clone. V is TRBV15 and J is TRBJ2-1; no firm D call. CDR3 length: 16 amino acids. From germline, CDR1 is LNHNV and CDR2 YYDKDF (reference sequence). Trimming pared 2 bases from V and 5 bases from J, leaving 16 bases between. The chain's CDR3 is CATSRSGTDGDNEQFF. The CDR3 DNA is TGTGCCACCAGCAGATCGGGCACGGATGGGGACAATGAGCAGTTCTTC.

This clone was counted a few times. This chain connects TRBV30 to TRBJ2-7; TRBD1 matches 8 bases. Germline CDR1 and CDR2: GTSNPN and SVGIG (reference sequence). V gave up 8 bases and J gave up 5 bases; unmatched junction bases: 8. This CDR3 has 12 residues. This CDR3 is CAATGAGHEQYF. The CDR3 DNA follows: TGTGCCGCGACAGGGGCCGGGCACGAGCAGTACTTC.

CDR3 sequence: CACRREGYEQYF. The DNA of the CDR3 is TGTGCCTGCCGGAGGGAAGGCTACGAGCAGTACTTC. The chain is built from TRBV30 and TRBJ2-7; the D gene is possibly TRBD2 (6 bases). Per the germline V gene, CDR1 is GTSNPN and CDR2 is SVGIG (reference sequence). Trimming removed 6 bases at V and 3 bases at J, with 12 bases between. The CDR3 has 12 amino acids. Full variable domain (rest looked up from reference TRBV30 and TRBJ2-7): SQTIHQWPATLVQPVGSPLSLECTVEGTSNPNLYWYRQAAGRGLQLLFYSVGIGQISSEVPQNLSASRPQDRQFILSSKKLLLSDSGFYLCACRREGYEQYFGPGTRLTVT.

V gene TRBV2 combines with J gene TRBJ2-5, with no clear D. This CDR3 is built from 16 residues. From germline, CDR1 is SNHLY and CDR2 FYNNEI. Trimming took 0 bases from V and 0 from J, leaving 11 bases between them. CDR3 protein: CASSEARSSHQETQYF. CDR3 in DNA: TGTGCCAGCAGTGAAGCGCGATCTTCCCACCAAGAGACCCAGTACTTC.

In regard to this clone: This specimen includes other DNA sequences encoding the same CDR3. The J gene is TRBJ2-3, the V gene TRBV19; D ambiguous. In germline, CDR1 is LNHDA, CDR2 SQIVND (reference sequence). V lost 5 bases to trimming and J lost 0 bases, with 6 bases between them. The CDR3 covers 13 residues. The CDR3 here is CASSGDSTDTQYF. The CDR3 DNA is TGTGCCAGTAGTGGCGATAGCACAGATACGCAGTATTTT. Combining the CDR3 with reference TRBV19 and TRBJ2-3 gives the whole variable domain DGGITQSPKYLFRKEGQNVTLSCEQNLNHDAMYWYRQDPGQGLRLIYYSQIVNDFQKGDIAEGYSVSREKKESFPLTVTSAQKNPTAFYLCASSGDSTDTQYFGPGTRLTVL.

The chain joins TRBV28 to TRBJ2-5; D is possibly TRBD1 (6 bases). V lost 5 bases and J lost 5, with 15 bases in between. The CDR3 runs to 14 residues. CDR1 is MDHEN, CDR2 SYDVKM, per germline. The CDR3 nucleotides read TGTGCCAGCAGTATCGCCGGGACATGGGAGACCCAGTACTTC. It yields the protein CASSIAGTWETQYF.

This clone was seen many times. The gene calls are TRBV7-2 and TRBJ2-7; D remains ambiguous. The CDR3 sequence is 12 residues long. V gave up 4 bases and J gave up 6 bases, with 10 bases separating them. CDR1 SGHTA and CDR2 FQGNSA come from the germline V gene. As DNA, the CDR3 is TGTGCCAGCAGCTCCGGCCTGGGCGAGCAGTACTTC. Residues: CASSSGLGEQYF.

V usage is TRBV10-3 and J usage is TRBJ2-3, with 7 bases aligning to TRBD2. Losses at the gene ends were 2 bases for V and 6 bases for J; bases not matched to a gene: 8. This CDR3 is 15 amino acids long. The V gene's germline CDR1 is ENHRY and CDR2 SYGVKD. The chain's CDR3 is CAISETSAPTDTQYF. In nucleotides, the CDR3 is TGTGCCATCAGTGAGACTAGCGCCCCGACTGATACGCAGTATTTT.

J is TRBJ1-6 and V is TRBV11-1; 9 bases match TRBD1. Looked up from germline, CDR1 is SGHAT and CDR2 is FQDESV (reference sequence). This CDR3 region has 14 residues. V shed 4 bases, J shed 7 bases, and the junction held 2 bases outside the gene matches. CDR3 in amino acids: CASSYGTGNSPLHF. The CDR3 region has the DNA TGTGCCAGCAGCTACGGGACAGGGAATTCACCCCTCCACTTT.

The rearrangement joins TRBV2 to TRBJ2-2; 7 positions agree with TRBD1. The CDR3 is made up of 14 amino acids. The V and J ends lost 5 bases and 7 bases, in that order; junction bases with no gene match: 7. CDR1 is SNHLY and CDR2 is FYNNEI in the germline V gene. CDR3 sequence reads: CASSFTGTVGELFF. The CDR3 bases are TGTGCCAGCAGTTTCACCGGGACAGTCGGGGAGCTGTTTTTT.

The DNA for the CDR3 is TGCGCCAGCAGCTTGGCCGTCGGGACAGGCCTTGGCTACACCTTC. It specifies CASSLAVGTGLGYTF. This sequence joins TRBV5-1 and TRBJ1-2, with 8 bases aligning to TRBD1. The germline CDR1 and CDR2 sequences are SGHRS and YFSETQ. The CDR3 length is 15 residues. Losses at the gene ends were 0 bases for V and 7 bases for J; bases not matched to a gene: 8.

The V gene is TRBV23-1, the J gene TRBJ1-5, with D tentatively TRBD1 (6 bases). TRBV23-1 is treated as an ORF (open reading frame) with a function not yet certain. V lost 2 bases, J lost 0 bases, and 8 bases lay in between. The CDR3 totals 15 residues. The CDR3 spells CASSQGQYSNQPQHF. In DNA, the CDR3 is TGCGCCAGCAGTCAAGGACAGTATAGCAATCAGCCCCAGCATTTT.

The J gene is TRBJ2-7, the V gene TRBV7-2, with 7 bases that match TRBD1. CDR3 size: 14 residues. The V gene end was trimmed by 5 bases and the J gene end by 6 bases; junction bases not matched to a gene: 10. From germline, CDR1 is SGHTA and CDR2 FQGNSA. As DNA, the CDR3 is TGTGCCAGCAGCCACTCTGGGGGACAGCCCGAGCAGTACTTC. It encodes CASSHSGGQPEQYF.

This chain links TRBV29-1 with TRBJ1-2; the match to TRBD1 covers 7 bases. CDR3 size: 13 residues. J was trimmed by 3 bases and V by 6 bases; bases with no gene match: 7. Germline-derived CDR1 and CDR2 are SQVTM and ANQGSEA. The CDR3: CSVATGKDYGYTF. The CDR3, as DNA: TGCAGCGTAGCGACAGGGAAGGACTATGGCTACACCTTC.

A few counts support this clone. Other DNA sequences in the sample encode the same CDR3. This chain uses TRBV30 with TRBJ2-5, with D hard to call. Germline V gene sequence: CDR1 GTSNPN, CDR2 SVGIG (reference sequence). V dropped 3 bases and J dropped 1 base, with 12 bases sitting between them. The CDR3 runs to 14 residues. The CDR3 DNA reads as TGTGCCTGGAGGCCCGGTGGGGTCCAAGAGACCCAGTACTTC. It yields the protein CAWRPGGVQETQYF.